This T cell receptor beta chain was captured in a study of T cells in Graves' hyperthyroidism and ophthalmopathy. Study results and limitations: Median prediction lead before ophthalmopathy onset was around 6.9 months with the model.

The source material, RNA transcripts, was used to amplify TCR beta CDR3 regions. First-round RT-PCR of the TCR CDR3 relied on the HTBI primer set. A single record per CDR3 protein comes from TCRdb applying MiXCR to the multiplex PCR reads. This sample has over 150,000 distinct CDR3 sequences, with around 17% found just once. With a duration under 2 months, the hyperthyroidism was newly diagnosed in patients aged 18 to 65. Extraction of PBMCs used around 9.6 ml of fresh peripheral blood. This clonotype was counted many times. As yet, its antigen is unknown. The V end lost 2 bases, the J end lost 5 bases, and 12 bases lay between the germline ends. CDR3 length: 14 amino acids.

This receptor was identified in a woman in her fifties or sixties with Graves' hyperthyroidism. Material: blood. The chain uses TRBV12-3 or TRBV12-4 and TRBJ1-2, with TRBD1 as a possible D gene (5 bases). This CDR3 is CASSLRGGRYGYTF. In DNA form, the CDR3 reads TGTGCCAGCAGTTTAAGGGGTGGGCGGTATGGCTACACCTTC.